The next 14 T cell receptor beta chains were all read from a single sample in a study of shared clonotypes between healthy human individuals. Some clones are missing from TCRdb's copy, which holds only in-frame ones; the method was immunoSEQ multiplex PCR. Of under 600,000 clones listed, around 97% are singletons. The sequenced material came from naive CD4+ T cells sorted from blood. Noted subset: CD45RA+ positively selected. The receptors stem from a woman aged 25-40 years in good health.

CDR3 coding DNA: TGTGCCAGCAGTGGGACTAGCGGATCAGTATATAGCACAGATACGCAGTATTTT. This translates into CASSGTSGSVYSTDTQYF. This chain joins TRBV28 and TRBJ2-3, with 11 bases aligning to TRBD2. V lost 5 bases and J lost 0; bases outside the gene matches: 10. Looked up from germline, CDR1 is MDHEN and CDR2 is SYDVKM. The CDR3 loop spans 18 amino acids.

V is TRBV2 and J is TRBJ1-5; no firm D call. The CDR3 contains 13 residues. The germline V and J ends were trimmed by 6 bases and 2 bases, with 8 bases remaining between them. The V gene's germline CDR1 is SNHLY and CDR2 FYNNEI. CDR3 DNA sequence: TGTGCCAGCAGGGCATACGGCAATCAGCCCCAGCATTTT. Its protein is CASRAYGNQPQHF. The full variable domain, its missing parts supplied by reference TRBV2 and TRBJ1-5, is EPEVTQTPSHQVTQMGQEVILRCVPISNHLYFYWYRQILGQKVEFLVSFYNNEISEKSEIFDDQFSVERPDGSNFTLKIRSTKLEDSAMYFCASRAYGNQPQHFGDGTRLSIL.

The V gene is TRBV5-1, the J gene TRBJ2-7, with D tentatively TRBD2 (6 bases). The CDR3 contains 13 residues. The V end was cut by 4 bases, the J end by 4 bases, with 12 bases between. Germline lookup yields CDR1 SGHRS and CDR2 YFSETQ. The chain's CDR3 is CASSRETPYEQYF. CDR3 bases: TGCGCCAGCAGCCGGGAGACTCCTTACGAGCAGTACTTC.

The chain joins TRBV28 to TRBJ2-7; 16 positions agree with TRBD2. V lost 4 bases and J lost 2; bases outside the gene matches: 2. CDR3 length: 16 residues. CDR1 and CDR2 from the germline V gene are MDHEN and SYDVKM. The CDR3 region is CASSYGTSGRAYEQYF. In DNA, the CDR3 is TGTGCCAGCAGTTACGGGACTAGCGGGAGGGCCTACGAGCAGTACTTC.

V gene TRBV28 combines with J gene TRBJ2-3; 9 bases are shared with TRBD2. The CDR3 has 16 amino acids. Unmatched junction bases numbered 5, after V lost 4 bases and J lost 0 bases. Germline V CDR1 and CDR2: MDHEN, SYDVKM. This CDR3 is CASSSYSGSSTDTQYF. In nucleotides, the CDR3 is TGTGCCAGCAGTTCCTATAGCGGGAGCAGCACAGATACGCAGTATTTT.

This chain joins TRBV28 and TRBJ2-7; D is ambiguous. Trimming left V 7 bases short and J 3 bases short, with 22 bases between. CDR3 length: 16 residues. CDR1 MDHEN and CDR2 SYDVKM come from the germline V gene. The CDR3 sequence: CASIPTLAESNYEQYF. The CDR3 DNA is TGTGCCAGCATCCCTACCTTGGCCGAGAGTAACTACGAGCAGTACTTC.

The chain couples TRBV10-3 to TRBJ1-2, with D tentatively TRBD1 (5 bases). The CDR3 consists of 12 residues. Germline assignment: CDR1 ENHRY and CDR2 SYGVKD. V lost 2 bases and J lost 10, with 11 bases in between. This CDR3 is CAISETQGNYTF. The DNA of the CDR3 is TGTGCCATCAGTGAGACCCAGGGTAACTACACCTTC.

V gene TRBV5-1 combines with J gene TRBJ1-4; the match to TRBD1 covers 7 bases. Germline V lookup: CDR1 SGHRS, CDR2 YFSETQ. V shed 4 bases, J shed 4 bases, and the junction held 7 bases outside the gene matches. The CDR3 is made up of 15 amino acids. CDR3 sequence: CASSGGTAINEKLFF. As DNA, the CDR3 is TGCGCCAGCAGCGGAGGGACAGCTATTAATGAAAAACTGTTTTTT.

This chain connects TRBV6-5 to TRBJ2-3; 12 nucleotides line up with TRBD1. The CDR3 extends over 15 amino acids. CDR1 and CDR2 from the germline V gene are MNHEY and SVGAGI. J lost 7 bases, V lost 6 bases, and 8 bases had no gene match. The CDR3 here is CASRTAGTGGHTQYF. The CDR3 region has the DNA TGTGCCAGCAGAACCGCCGGGACAGGGGGCCATACGCAGTATTTT.

The V gene is TRBV28, the J gene TRBJ2-1; unclear D gene. CDR1 and CDR2 (germline): MDHEN, SYDVKM. V lost 11 bases and J 9 bases, leaving 20 bases between the germline ends. The CDR3 contains 13 residues. CDR3 amino acids: CAGKGPHSSEQFF. DNA for the CDR3: TGTGCCGGCAAGGGCCCCCACAGTTCTGAGCAGTTCTTC.

The CDR3 reads CASSLVGYTEAFF. The CDR3 DNA is TGCGCCAGCAGCTTGGTGGGGTACACTGAAGCTTTCTTT. The chain links TRBV5-1 to TRBJ1-1; D gene unclear. The CDR3 is made up of 13 amino acids. V was cut by 0 bases and J by 3 bases, with 6 bases left in between. Germline V gives CDR1 SGHRS, CDR2 YFSETQ.

The gene calls are TRBV10-3 and TRBJ1-6; a weak D match, TRBD1 (5 bases). Germline CDR1 is ENHRY and CDR2 is SYGVKD. The ends were cut back, 2 bases at V and 10 bases at J, with 24 bases in the middle. There are 18 residues in the CDR3. The DNA of the CDR3 is TGTGCCATCAGTGAGGGAGGTTCAGGGTCTCCCTTTCGATCACCCCTCCACTTT. Its protein is CAISEGGSGSPFRSPLHF.

The chain joins TRBV6-5 to TRBJ2-5; tentative D call: TRBD1 (5 bases). Germline-derived CDR1 and CDR2 are MNHEY and SVGAGI. This CDR3 contains 15 residues. Trimming took off 0 bases at V and 5 bases at J, with 13 bases between the two ends. The CDR3 loop is CASSYSGRVAETQYF. CDR3 DNA sequence: TGTGCCAGCAGTTACTCTGGCAGGGTGGCCGAGACCCAGTACTTC.

This chain uses TRBV27 with TRBJ2-7; D is undetermined. Germline V CDR1 and CDR2: MNHEY, SMNVEV (reference sequence). Trimming removed 6 bases from V and 3 bases from J, with 21 bases in between. The CDR3 spans 16 residues. CDR3 DNA sequence: TGTGCCAGCAGCGATTCCGCCCCGGGCCATCGCTACGAGCAGTACTTC. This gives the protein CASSDSAPGHRYEQYF.